This T cell receptor (beta chain) is drawn from a study of T-cell reconstitution after alpha-beta-depleted transplantation in children. Unique molecular identifiers were used in preparing the TCRbeta library. TCRdb used MiXCR to reprocess the PCR reads, holding one entry per CDR3 protein. The profile shows some 590,000 distinct CDR3 sequences, under 12% of them singletons. This clonotype was counted ten times or more. Losses at the gene ends were 2 bases for V and 6 bases for J; bases not matched to a gene: 8. The CDR3 covers 15 residues. Per the germline V gene, CDR1 is SGHTS and CDR2 is YDEGEE. This clonotype was obtained from a human donor who donated a stem cell graft to a child with acute myeloid leukemia. The chain has TRBV5-8 and TRBJ1-5, with 7 bases matching TRBD1. Specimen: PBMCs from the stem cell graft donor, collected from the stem cell graft. The CDR3 nucleotides are TGTGCCAGCAGCTTCTACAGGGGTGCTAGTCAGCCCCAGCATTTT. Amino acids: CASSFYRGASQPQHF.